The entry below gives a single TCR beta chain sequence along with its context. Its antigen is unidentified. At one end, the junction sequence differs from germline, possibly due to a read error. Germline V lookup: CDR1 LGHNA, CDR2 YNFKEQ. CDR3 length equals 14 residues. Extractions gave at least 6 micrograms of total RNA per sample. Through a sample-barcoded 5' primer and a J-beta primer mix, a second PCR was run for about 6 to 11 cycles. Every cDNA was tagged by a template-switch adaptor with 12 random nucleotides. TCRdb used MiXCR to reprocess the 5' RACE reads, holding one entry per CDR3 protein. The table lists about 1.8 million distinct CDR3 sequences, roughly 52% of them singletons. The sample belongs to a study of blood T cells in healthy people across ages. General study findings and limits: When set beside aged donors, long-lived donors presented more naive CD4+ cells and higher diversity. Roughly linearly, TCR beta diversity per million T cells fell as age increased.

V and J are TRBV4-2 and TRBJ2-7; 8 positions match TRBD1. Sequencing was performed on blood. This clonotype originated in a woman aged 40 to 55 in good health. For the CDR3, the DNA is TGTGCCAGCAGCCGGACAGGGCAGACCTACGAGCGGTACTTC. Translation gives CASSRTGQTYERYF.